This is a list of T cell receptor beta chains from one sample in a study of CD8 T cells in Susac syndrome. TCRdb redid the calling of the immunoSEQ multiplex PCR reads with MiXCR, one entry per CDR3 protein. The sample has 250,000 to 300,000 distinct CDR3 sequences, around 91% seen once. The source material was CD8+ T cells from PBMCs. These receptors all come from a human donor with multiple sclerosis. Both conserved end residues are part of each CDR3. A D gene is named only where the DNA matches it firmly. Not every row has a clone size; where given, it reads once, few, many or a size class.

v_call: TRBV7-2; d_call: TRBD1; clone_size: few; j_call: TRBJ2-1; cdr3_aa: CASSSIRGQGLNEQFF; cdr3_nt: TGTGCCAGCAGCTCTATTCGGGGACAGGGGTTGAATGAGCAGTTCTTC
v_call: TRBV20-1; d_call: TRBD2; clone_size: NA; j_call: TRBJ2-2; cdr3_aa: CSARQGLAIGELFF; cdr3_nt: TGCAGTGCTAGGCAGGGACTAGCTATCGGGGAGCTGTTTTTT
v_call: TRBV3-1; d_call: NA; clone_size: NA; j_call: TRBJ2-2; cdr3_aa: CASSQPVGNTGELFF; cdr3_nt: TGTGCCAGCAGTCAACCTGTAGGGAACACCGGGGAGCTGTTTTTT
v_call: TRBV15; d_call: NA; clone_size: NA; j_call: TRBJ2-1; cdr3_aa: CATSRLYNEQFF; cdr3_nt: TGTGCCACCAGTAGGCTCTACAATGAGCAGTTCTTC
v_call: TRBV4-1; d_call: TRBD1; clone_size: NA; j_call: TRBJ2-2; cdr3_aa: CASSPPGGRNTGELFF; cdr3_nt: TGCGCCAGCAGCCCCCCAGGGGGTAGAAACACCGGGGAGCTGTTTTTT
v_call: TRBV28; d_call: TRBD1; clone_size: NA; j_call: TRBJ2-5; cdr3_aa: CASSPNSRGRRETQYF; cdr3_nt: TGTGCCAGCAGTCCCAACTCAAGGGGGCGCAGGGAGACCCAGTACTTC
v_call: TRBV7-9; d_call: TRBD1; clone_size: NA; j_call: TRBJ1-2; cdr3_aa: CACSQLRDRAFGGYTF; cdr3_nt: TGTGCCTGCAGCCAACTCCGGGACAGGGCCTTTGGGGGCTACACCTTC
v_call: TRBV29-1; d_call: NA; clone_size: NA; j_call: TRBJ2-2; cdr3_aa: CSAWDNTGELFF; cdr3_nt: TGCAGCGCGTGGGATAACACCGGGGAGCTGTTTTTT
v_call: TRBV30; d_call: NA; clone_size: once; j_call: TRBJ2-1; cdr3_aa: CAWSHQGLYRSYNEQFF; cdr3_nt: TGTGCCTGGAGTCACCAGGGACTTTACCGCTCCTACAATGAGCAGTTCTTC
v_call: TRBV19; d_call: TRBD1; clone_size: NA; j_call: TRBJ2-1; cdr3_aa: CASSIDGQGYNEQFF; cdr3_nt: TGTGCCAGTAGTATTGACGGACAGGGGTACAATGAGCAGTTCTTC
v_call: TRBV5-4; d_call: TRBD1; clone_size: NA; j_call: TRBJ2-7; cdr3_aa: CASSLGQGAPIEQYF; cdr3_nt: TGTGCCAGCAGCTTGGGGCAGGGGGCGCCGATCGAGCAGTACTTC
v_call: TRBV11-3; d_call: NA; clone_size: NA; j_call: TRBJ2-1; cdr3_aa: CASSLDGDSWNEQFF; cdr3_nt: TGTGCCAGCAGCTTAGATGGTGACTCCTGGAATGAGCAGTTCTTC
v_call: TRBV5-6; d_call: TRBD1; clone_size: once; j_call: TRBJ2-3; cdr3_aa: CASSLEGARIDTQYF; cdr3_nt: TGTGCCAGCAGCTTAGAGGGGGCGCGAATAGATACGCAGTATTTT
v_call: TRBV4-3; d_call: NA; clone_size: NA; j_call: TRBJ2-1; cdr3_aa: CASSPAAGEQFF; cdr3_nt: TGCGCCAGCAGCCCCGCTGCGGGTGAGCAGTTCTTC
v_call: TRBV29-1; d_call: NA; clone_size: NA; j_call: TRBJ2-1; cdr3_aa: CSVEGGGLDNEQFF; cdr3_nt: TGCAGCGTTGAGGGAGGCGGGCTCGACAATGAGCAGTTCTTC
v_call: TRBV29-1; d_call: NA; clone_size: NA; j_call: TRBJ2-7; cdr3_aa: CSVEVRQRSSYEQYF; cdr3_nt: TGCAGCGTTGAAGTTCGACAGCGGAGCTCCTACGAGCAGTACTTC
v_call: TRBV27; d_call: NA; clone_size: NA; j_call: TRBJ2-6; cdr3_aa: CASSSVFRANVLTF; cdr3_nt: TGTGCCAGCAGTTCGGTATTCAGGGCCAACGTCCTGACTTTC
v_call: TRBV29-1; d_call: TRBD2; clone_size: NA; j_call: TRBJ2-3; cdr3_aa: CSAPSGGGSDTQYF; cdr3_nt: TGCAGCGCCCCATCGGGGGGGGGCAGTGATACGCAGTATTTT
v_call: TRBV5-8; d_call: TRBD1; clone_size: NA; j_call: TRBJ1-2; cdr3_aa: CASSWDRGSYGYTF; cdr3_nt: TGTGCCAGCAGCTGGGACAGAGGGAGTTATGGCTACACCTTC
v_call: TRBV27; d_call: TRBD2; clone_size: NA; j_call: TRBJ2-7; cdr3_aa: CASSLTSGHYEQYF; cdr3_nt: TGTGCCAGCAGTTTGACTAGCGGCCACTACGAGCAGTACTTC
v_call: TRBV20-1; d_call: TRBD1; clone_size: once; j_call: TRBJ1-2; cdr3_aa: CSARGSGTGVDGYTF; cdr3_nt: TGCAGTGCTAGAGGAAGCGGAACAGGGGTCGATGGCTACACCTTC
v_call: TRBV7-6; d_call: NA; clone_size: NA; j_call: TRBJ1-3; cdr3_aa: CASSLEPSPGSGNTIYF; cdr3_nt: TGTGCCAGCAGCTTAGAGCCCAGCCCCGGCTCCGGAAACACCATATATTTT
v_call: TRBV9; d_call: NA; clone_size: NA; j_call: TRBJ2-2; cdr3_aa: CASSGGGPELFF; cdr3_nt: TGTGCCAGCAGCGGCGGCGGTCCAGAGCTGTTTTTT
v_call: TRBV7-2; d_call: TRBD1; clone_size: NA; j_call: TRBJ2-7; cdr3_aa: CASSLAPDREITLAYEQYF; cdr3_nt: TGTGCCAGCAGCTTAGCCCCGGACAGGGAAATTACCTTGGCCTACGAGCAGTACTTC
v_call: TRBV7-9; d_call: TRBD1; clone_size: NA; j_call: TRBJ1-2; cdr3_aa: CASSLQDRPPWGYTF; cdr3_nt: TGTGCCAGCAGCTTACAGGACAGGCCCCCATGGGGCTACACCTTC
v_call: TRBV10-3; d_call: NA; clone_size: once; j_call: TRBJ2-2; cdr3_aa: CAIQYENTGELFF; cdr3_nt: TGTGCCATCCAGTACGAGAACACCGGGGAGCTGTTTTTT
v_call: TRBV19; d_call: NA; clone_size: NA; j_call: TRBJ1-3; cdr3_aa: CASSTTGELYF; cdr3_nt: TGTGCCAGTAGTACGACTGGAGAATTATATTTT
v_call: TRBV13; d_call: TRBD1; clone_size: NA; j_call: TRBJ1-1; cdr3_aa: CASSPFGQGGSDTEAFF; cdr3_nt: TGTGCCAGCAGCCCATTCGGACAGGGGGGTAGCGACACTGAAGCTTTCTTT
v_call: TRBV19; d_call: NA; clone_size: once; j_call: TRBJ2-5; cdr3_aa: CASSYGGRAPGAQYF; cdr3_nt: TGTGCCAGTAGCTATGGGGGACGGGCCCCAGGGGCCCAGTACTTC
v_call: TRBV6-5; d_call: TRBD1; clone_size: NA; j_call: TRBJ1-2; cdr3_aa: CASSYGGQGYGYTF; cdr3_nt: TGTGCCAGCAGTTATGGGGGACAGGGCTATGGCTACACCTTC
v_call: TRBV30; d_call: TRBD1; clone_size: NA; j_call: TRBJ1-3; cdr3_aa: CAWVGQDDLNTIYF; cdr3_nt: TGTGCCTGGGTGGGACAGGATGATCTGAACACCATATATTTT
v_call: TRBV5-6; d_call: NA; clone_size: NA; j_call: TRBJ1-2; cdr3_aa: CASSSQNYGYTF; cdr3_nt: TGTGCCAGCAGCTCCCAGAACTATGGCTACACCTTC
v_call: TRBV7-9; d_call: NA; clone_size: once; j_call: TRBJ2-7; cdr3_aa: CASRPPRDDSYEQYF; cdr3_nt: TGTGCCAGCAGACCGCCCCGGGACGATTCCTACGAGCAGTACTTC
v_call: TRBV2; d_call: NA; clone_size: NA; j_call: TRBJ2-7; cdr3_aa: CASLPPSSEVYEQYF; cdr3_nt: TGTGCCAGCTTACCTCCCTCCAGCGAGGTCTACGAGCAGTACTTC
v_call: TRBV28; d_call: TRBD1; clone_size: NA; j_call: TRBJ1-5; cdr3_aa: CASSLRTGEQPQHF; cdr3_nt: TGTGCCAGCAGTTTAAGGACAGGGGAACAGCCCCAGCATTTT
v_call: TRBV23-1; d_call: TRBD1; clone_size: NA; j_call: TRBJ2-7; cdr3_aa: CASSQSVPGQGNYEQYF; cdr3_nt: TGCGCCAGCAGTCAATCTGTCCCGGGACAGGGGAACTACGAGCAGTACTTC
v_call: TRBV12-3/TRBV12-4; d_call: TRBD2; clone_size: NA; j_call: TRBJ2-1; cdr3_aa: CASSPGPAGEQFF; cdr3_nt: TGTGCCAGCAGCCCAGGACCAGCGGGAGAGCAGTTCTTC
v_call: TRBV20-1; d_call: NA; clone_size: NA; j_call: TRBJ2-7; cdr3_aa: CSATLSGGISYEQYF; cdr3_nt: TGCAGTGCGACCCTTAGCGGAGGGATCTCCTACGAGCAGTACTTC
v_call: TRBV9; d_call: NA; clone_size: NA; j_call: TRBJ2-2; cdr3_aa: CASTIDDTGELFF; cdr3_nt: TGTGCCAGCACCATTGACGACACCGGGGAGCTGTTTTTT
v_call: TRBV4-3; d_call: NA; clone_size: NA; j_call: TRBJ2-7; cdr3_aa: CASSQVAGTTYEQYF; cdr3_nt: TGCGCCAGCAGCCAAGTAGCAGGGACGACCTACGAGCAGTACTTC
v_call: TRBV4-2; d_call: NA; clone_size: once; j_call: TRBJ2-7; cdr3_aa: CASSQGRSYEQYF; cdr3_nt: TGTGCCAGCAGCCAAGGCAGGTCCTACGAGCAGTACTTC
v_call: TRBV9; d_call: TRBD1; clone_size: once; j_call: TRBJ2-2; cdr3_aa: CASSAPTGAGELFF; cdr3_nt: TGTGCCAGCAGCGCACCGACAGGGGCCGGGGAGCTGTTTTTT
v_call: TRBV20-1; d_call: TRBD2; clone_size: NA; j_call: TRBJ2-5; cdr3_aa: CSARVGATSGEYQETQYF; cdr3_nt: TGCAGTGCTAGAGTGGGGGCGACTAGCGGAGAGTACCAAGAGACCCAGTACTTC
v_call: TRBV6-5; d_call: TRBD1; clone_size: NA; j_call: TRBJ1-2; cdr3_aa: CASSYAGGQAAYGYTF; cdr3_nt: TGTGCCAGCAGTTACGCCGGTGGACAGGCGGCCTATGGCTACACCTTC
v_call: TRBV7-3; d_call: NA; clone_size: NA; j_call: TRBJ2-7; cdr3_aa: CASSLGLSGEQYF; cdr3_nt: TGTGCCAGCAGCTTAGGCCTGAGCGGCGAGCAGTACTTC
v_call: TRBV7-6; d_call: TRBD2; clone_size: NA; j_call: TRBJ2-1; cdr3_aa: CASSLRLAGGSYNEQFF; cdr3_nt: TGTGCCAGCAGCTTACGACTAGCGGGGGGTTCCTACAATGAGCAGTTCTTC
v_call: TRBV6-1; d_call: NA; clone_size: NA; j_call: TRBJ2-7; cdr3_aa: CASSDGTTGVDEQYF; cdr3_nt: TGTGCCAGCAGTGACGGGACAACTGGGGTGGACGAGCAGTACTTC
v_call: TRBV21-1; d_call: NA; clone_size: NA; j_call: TRBJ2-5; cdr3_aa: CASSNTAGPETQYF; cdr3_nt: TGTGCCAGCAGCAACACGGCCGGGCCCGAGACCCAGTACTTC
v_call: TRBV7-6; d_call: TRBD2; clone_size: NA; j_call: TRBJ2-2; cdr3_aa: CASSTGTRMAGELFF; cdr3_nt: TGTGCCAGCAGCACTGGGACTAGGATGGCCGGGGAGCTGTTTTTT
v_call: TRBV2; d_call: NA; clone_size: NA; j_call: TRBJ2-1; cdr3_aa: CASNGPSGYEQFF; cdr3_nt: TGTGCCAGCAATGGACCGAGTGGCTATGAGCAGTTCTTC
v_call: TRBV7-9; d_call: TRBD2; clone_size: NA; j_call: TRBJ2-3; cdr3_aa: CASSSLEGLAGSTDTQYF; cdr3_nt: TGTGCCAGCAGCTCCCTCGAGGGACTAGCGGGGAGCACAGATACGCAGTATTTT
v_call: TRBV10-3; d_call: NA; clone_size: NA; j_call: TRBJ2-3; cdr3_aa: CAISGGYTDTQYF; cdr3_nt: TGTGCCATCAGCGGGGGATACACAGATACGCAGTATTTT